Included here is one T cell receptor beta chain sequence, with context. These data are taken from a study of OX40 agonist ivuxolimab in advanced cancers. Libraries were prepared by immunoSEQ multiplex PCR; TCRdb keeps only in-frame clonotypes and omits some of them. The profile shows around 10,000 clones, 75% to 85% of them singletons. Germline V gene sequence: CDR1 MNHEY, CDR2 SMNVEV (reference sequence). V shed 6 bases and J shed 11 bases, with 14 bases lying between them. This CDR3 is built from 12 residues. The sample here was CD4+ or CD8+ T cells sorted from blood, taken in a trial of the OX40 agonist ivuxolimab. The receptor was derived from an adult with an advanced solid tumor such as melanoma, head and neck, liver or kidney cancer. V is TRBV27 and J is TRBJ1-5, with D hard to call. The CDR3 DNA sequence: TGTGCCAGCAGCCCAGACCGGCTTTCCCAGCATTTT. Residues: CASSPDRLSQHF.